These 5 T cell receptor beta chains were all obtained from the same sample, sequenced in a study of cytomegalovirus exposure and HLA in healthy donors. This PCR relied on a set of 60 Vbeta primers and 13 Jbeta primers. TCRdb keeps only in-frame clones here, not all; method: immunoSEQ multiplex PCR. The data show some 160,000 clones, around 75% seen once. Specimen: PBMCs. The receptors stem from a woman aged 40-49 years in good health and CMV-seronegative.

This clone was counted once. V is TRBV6-1 and J is TRBJ1-6; D is possibly TRBD1 (6 bases). Germline CDR1 reads MNHNS; CDR2 reads SASEGT. The CDR3 runs to 14 residues. V was trimmed by 10 bases and J by 10 bases, leaving 20 bases between them. CDR3 sequence: CATTLLRTESPLHF. In DNA form, the CDR3 reads TGTGCCACCACACTTCTCCGGACAGAATCACCCCTCCACTTT.

This clone was detected once. This chain joins TRBV6-1 and TRBJ2-6; TRBD1 matches 9 bases. J was trimmed by 0 bases and V by 2 bases; bases with no gene match: 5. The CDR3 runs 18 residues. Germline loops: CDR1 MNHNS, CDR2 SASEGT. The CDR3 nucleotides are TGTGCCAGCAGTGAATCGGGACAGGGATACTCTGGGGCCAACGTCCTGACTTTC. This translates into CASSESGQGYSGANVLTF.

As DNA, the CDR3 is TGTGCCACCAGCGACAGGGGGCTTGAGCAGTACTTC. Translation: CATSDRGLEQYF. This sequence joins TRBV15 and TRBJ2-7; 10 nucleotides agree with TRBD1. Per the germline V gene, CDR1 is LNHNV and CDR2 is YYDKDF (reference sequence). Trimming at V came to 5 bases and at J to 7 bases, leaving 2 bases not matched to a gene. CDR3 length: 12 amino acids.

The J gene is TRBJ1-1, the V gene TRBV11-2; D gene unclear. V dropped 2 bases and J dropped 0 bases, with 7 bases sitting between them. The CDR3 has 14 residues. The germline V gene encodes CDR1 SGHAT and CDR2 FQNNGV. CDR3 amino acids: CASSLSLMNTEAFF. DNA of the CDR3: TGTGCCAGCAGCTTAAGCCTAATGAACACTGAAGCTTTCTTT.

V usage is TRBV10-1 and J usage is TRBJ2-5; TRBD1 agrees at 9 bases. The J call is in doubt because the DNA end fits TRBJ2-7 better. CDR1 and CDR2 from the germline V gene are WNHNN and SYGVQD (reference sequence). CDR3 length: 14 residues. The CDR3 loop is CASSVRDRDHEQYF. In DNA, the CDR3 is TGCGCCAGCAGTGTAAGGGACAGGGACCACGAGCAGTACTTC.